This T cell receptor (beta chain) comes out of a study of response to subunit inactivated influenza vaccine. CDR3 length: 14 amino acids. J was trimmed by 5 bases and V by 5 bases; bases with no gene match: 10. The germline V gene has CDR1 DFQATT and CDR2 SNEGSKA (reference sequence). TCRdb passed the RT-PCR reads through MiXCR, listing each CDR3 protein once. The table includes roughly 170,000 distinct CDR3 sequences, around a tenth detected once. This clonotype was counted many times. This receptor was taken from a man aged 50-60 years who received an inactivated influenza vaccine. The sample was non-naive T cells sorted from PBMCs, taken on the day of vaccination. This chain uses TRBV20-1 with TRBJ2-7; 9 bases map to TRBD1. This CDR3 is CSAGRTGARHEQYF. The CDR3 DNA follows: TGCAGTGCTGGCAGGACAGGGGCCCGCCACGAGCAGTACTTC.